This record looks at one T cell receptor beta chain sequence and its context. Its binding antigen is unknown. Base qualities are not at hand, and no much larger clone is one base apart. The donors belonged to the validation cohort of around 130 subjects, which was separate from the approximately 660-subject first cohort. The data were taken from a study of cytomegalovirus exposure and HLA in healthy donors (dated by TCRdb to about 2017). Regarding the complete study: A later analysis indicated that the 90 to 150 validation repertoires were generated on the platform also employed for the 650 to 850 repertoires of the first cohort. The study aimed to test whether signatures of past pathogen exposure could be identified by cataloging public T cell receptors. Along with the roughly 700-subject first cohort, a separate validation cohort of over a hundred different subjects was used. To predict cytomegalovirus infection status, the study combined high-throughput TCR immunosequencing, statistical association of individual TCRs with disease status, and machine learning.

General conclusions and limits of the study: All 110 or so repertoires were used to score co-occurrence in the validation cohort in a later analysis, because that analysis had no HLA typing for the cohort. Most TCR sequences were seen in very few donors, while some public TCRs were found in many individuals. A few of the identified cytomegalovirus-associated TCR beta chains were confirmed in vitro to be specific for cytomegalovirus antigens. In the study, some 160 TCR beta chains were listed as associated with cytomegalovirus. In a later analysis, TCRs clustered in the first cohort were found to also tend to co-occur in the 120 or so validation repertoires, with 94% of cluster scores above 0. The classifier was reported to diagnose cytomegalovirus status with high specificity and sensitivity in both the original cohort and the validation cohort. The authors suggested that the approach could potentially be generalized to other disease states and immunological phenotypes.

CDR1 and CDR2, looked up from the germline V gene (reference sequence), are GTSNPN and SVGIG. Between the V and J ends, shortened by 0 bases and 5 bases respectively, the junction contains 10 bases. Including cysteine and phenylalanine, the CDR3 has 13 amino acids. The sequence is cut down to CDR3 DNA, 39 bases in frame from base 1. The protocol used for the library was the immunoSEQ multiplex PCR assay. Regarding the original processing steps: A statistical classification framework was built for diagnosing cytomegalovirus status from the catalog of TCR beta chain sequences. The immuneACCESS repertoire file appears here via TCRdb, limited to in-frame rearrangements. These files lack a portion of the clones; in checked studies, under half of the deficit traces to unresolved V genes, and the cause of the others is not known. Clonal size and the V and J genes are those of that table, whereas D and trimming came from the DNA. Counted in this sample were some 150,000 clones; 80% to 90% of them appeared once. Roughly 7.7% of the sample comes from the top ten.

The receptor was isolated from a woman aged 18-35 years in good health and CMV-seropositive. The sequence links TRBV30 to TRBJ2-5; TRBD1 might be the D gene, on 6 matching bases. Sequenced sample: PBMCs. The CDR3 reads as follows: CAWSVTGMETQYF. The DNA sequence is TGTGCCTGGAGTGTAACAGGGATGGAGACCCAGTACTTC.